This is a list of T cell receptor beta chains from one sample in a study of blood T cell repertoires in COVID-19. TCRdb's copy holds only in-frame clones and misses some; the assay was immunoSEQ multiplex PCR. Of about 61,000 clones in the sample, under 85% were seen once. The material sequenced was peripheral blood. The receptors stem from a woman in her sixties or seventies with acute or convalescent COVID-19. CDR3s include the opening cysteine and the closing phenylalanine or tryptophan.

TRBV6-5	TRBJ1-2	CASSPDRGGYGYTF
TRBV7-2	TRBJ2-3	CASSSNRLAPGGTQYF
TRBV5-6	TRBJ1-6	CASSSMTTVGSPLHF
TRBV6-5	TRBJ2-5	CASSSPRDRGQETQYF
TRBV9	TRBJ1-6	CASSVEGTYNSPLHF
TRBV5-1	TRBJ2-3	CASSWEDSTDTQYF
TRBV18	TRBJ1-5	CASSPSSDNQPQHF
TRBV7-3	TRBJ2-3	CASSYGGVTDTQYF
TRBV5-4	TRBJ1-3	CASSFGRGGNTIYF
TRBV9	TRBJ1-6	CASSDPRPLHF
TRBV6-1	TRBJ2-7	CASSDRVYEQYF
TRBV6-5	TRBJ1-1	CASSYYPNRMDTEAFF
TRBV7-3	TRBJ2-2	CASSLGLAAGELFF
TRBV28	TRBJ1-5	CASSITGGRDQPQHF
TRBV15	TRBJ1-1	CATSSAGRVTEAFF
TRBV5-4	TRBJ1-4	CASSWTQGVNEKLFF
TRBV19	TRBJ2-2	CASRRTSGGSAGELFF
TRBV6-5	TRBJ2-3	CASSYGERGGTDTQYF
TRBV7-9	TRBJ2-2	CASSPRAVTNTGELFF
TRBV10-1	TRBJ2-5	CASSKGVRETQYF
TRBV4-1	TRBJ1-1	CASSQVPGQGNTEAFF
TRBV28	TRBJ1-4	CASSGTGTNEKLFF
TRBV7-3	TRBJ2-3	CASSLTSSGGSGDTQYF
TRBV4-1	TRBJ2-3	CASSQGRGSGGADTQYF
TRBV19	TRBJ1-1	CASSIGRVHTEAFF
TRBV11-2	TRBJ2-5	CASSFSGVETQYF
TRBV30	TRBJ1-5	CAWSVRGSSNQPQHF
TRBV14	TRBJ1-1	CASSFQGNTEAFF
TRBV15	TRBJ1-1	CATSRDYDSFNTEAFF
TRBV27	TRBJ1-1	CASSFSPNTEAFF
TRBV20-1	TRBJ2-7	CSARGGYEQYF
TRBV6-1	TRBJ1-2	CASSESVNYGYTF
TRBV28	TRBJ1-1	CASSPTGGTEAFF
TRBV7-3	TRBJ2-7	CASSLIPGLGYEQYF
TRBV12-3/TRBV12-4	TRBJ2-4	CASSETVNIQYF
TRBV7-3	TRBJ2-1	CASSLESGGRQFF
TRBV7-6	TRBJ2-3	CASSWETLDRDTQYF
TRBV6-2/TRBV6-3	TRBJ1-5	CASSTRDNNQPQHF
TRBV2	TRBJ1-5	CASRGDSSNQPQHF
TRBV3-1/TRBV3-2	TRBJ2-1	CASSQEGDRGYNEQFF
TRBV27	TRBJ2-7	CASSSTSGTGAYEQYF
TRBV27	TRBJ2-5	CASSPTTRGTQYF
TRBV3-1/TRBV3-2	TRBJ2-5	CASSPSGGGVIGTQYF
TRBV9	TRBJ1-6	CASSVVDTDSPLHF
TRBV29-1	TRBJ2-1	CSVEGGVWARGNEQFF
TRBV28	TRBJ2-3	CASVGGADTQYF
TRBV4-2	TRBJ2-3	CASSQFREQSTDTQYF
TRBV14	TRBJ2-1	CASSQLGQVNEQFF
TRBV9	TRBJ2-7	CASSTTGSAPSYEQYF
TRBV21-1	TRBJ2-3	CASSRPGQPTDTQYF